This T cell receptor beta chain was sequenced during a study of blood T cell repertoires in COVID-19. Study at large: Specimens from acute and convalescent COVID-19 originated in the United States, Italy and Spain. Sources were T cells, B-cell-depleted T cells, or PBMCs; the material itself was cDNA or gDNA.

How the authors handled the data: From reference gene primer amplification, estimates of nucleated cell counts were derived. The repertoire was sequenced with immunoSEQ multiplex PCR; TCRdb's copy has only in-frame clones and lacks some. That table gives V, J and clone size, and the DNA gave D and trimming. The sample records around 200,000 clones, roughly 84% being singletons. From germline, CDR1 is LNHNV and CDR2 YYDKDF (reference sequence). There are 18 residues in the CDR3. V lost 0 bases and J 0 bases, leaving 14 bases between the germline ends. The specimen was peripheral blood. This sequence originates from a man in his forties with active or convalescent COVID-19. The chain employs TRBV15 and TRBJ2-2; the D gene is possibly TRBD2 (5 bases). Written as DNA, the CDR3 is TGTGCCACCAGCAGAGATCTATGGGGAGCCGCGAACACCGGGGAGCTGTTTTTT. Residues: CATSRDLWGAANTGELFF. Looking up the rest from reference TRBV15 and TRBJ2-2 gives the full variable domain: DAMVIQNPRYQVTQFGKPVTLSCSQTLNHNVMYWYQQKSSQAPKLLFHYYDKDFNNEADTPDNFQSRRPNTSFCFLDIRSPGLGDTAMYLCATSRDLWGAANTGELFFGEGSRLTVL.